The 27 T cell receptor beta chains below all came from one sample that was sequenced in a study of a mutant IDH1 vaccine in newly diagnosed glioma. As for time point: week 47, end of study. Vaccine doses each comprised 300 ug of mutant IDH1 20-mer peptide, with topical imiquimod. No antigen has been identified for these receptors. Here immunoSEQ multiplex PCR was the method, and the copy in TCRdb shows in-frame clones only, minus some. The profile shows roughly 50,000 clones, over 60% of them singletons. The sample in question was PBMCs, obtained from a glioma patient whose treatment included an IDH1 peptide vaccine. These receptors originate from a woman between 35 and 50 years old with glioma. Some clones in this sample may be carry-over from other donors' samples.

This chain connects TRBV6-1 to TRBJ1-1; D call uncertain. Trimming removed 7 bases from V and 2 bases from J, with 17 bases in between. Germline V gene lookup returns CDR1 MNHNS and CDR2 SASEGT. This CDR3 spans 15 amino acids. The CDR3, as DNA: TGTGCCAGCAAGTTCAGTCGCCAGGCCAACACTGAAGCTTTCTTT. This codes for CASKFSRQANTEAFF.

This chain joins TRBV10-3 and TRBJ2-1; TRBD1 is a possible D gene (6 bases). V lost 2 bases and J lost 6, with 11 bases in between. Germline V gene sequence: CDR1 ENHRY, CDR2 SYGVKD. The CDR3 spans 14 residues. The CDR3 bases are TGTGCCATCAGTGAGACAGGGTTGGGCAATGAGCAGTTCTTC. Translated, it gives CAISETGLGNEQFF.

The chain is built from TRBV7-6 and TRBJ1-1, with D possibly being TRBD1 (6 bases). The CDR3 runs 15 residues. Trimming removed 5 bases from V and 1 base from J, with 14 bases in between. The germline V gene has CDR1 SGHVS and CDR2 FNYEAQ. Written as DNA, the CDR3 is TGTGCCAGCAGCGCCACAGGGCCGGGGAACACTGAAGCTTTCTTT. The encoded protein is CASSATGPGNTEAFF.

The rearrangement links TRBV27 to TRBJ1-1; D gene ambiguous. CDR3 size: 16 residues. Trimming took 6 bases from V and 1 from J, leaving 18 bases between them. Germline V lookup: CDR1 MNHEY, CDR2 SMNVEV (reference sequence). The CDR3 here is CASRRASIVSNTEAFF. In nucleotides, the CDR3 is TGTGCCAGCAGGCGCGCATCTATAGTATCGAACACTGAAGCTTTCTTT.

This chain uses TRBV10-3 with TRBJ1-5, with D possibly matching TRBD1 (6 bases). Germline lookup yields CDR1 ENHRY and CDR2 SYGVKD. V lost 5 bases and J 1 base, leaving 9 bases between the germline ends. The CDR3 loop spans 14 amino acids. The CDR3 reads CAISTGTSNQPQHF. CDR3 nucleotides: TGTGCCATCAGTACAGGGACGAGCAATCAGCCCCAGCATTTT.

The genes are TRBV12-5 and TRBJ1-6, with D possibly TRBD1 on 5 matching bases. The CDR3 runs 19 residues. Trimming removed 2 bases from V and 0 bases from J, with 17 bases in between. CDR1 LGHNT and CDR2 FRNRAP come from the germline V gene. CDR3 region: CASGLKTVGLSSYNSPLHF. As DNA, the CDR3 is TGTGCTAGTGGTTTGAAGACCGTGGGGCTTAGCTCCTATAATTCACCCCTCCACTTT.

This clone came up a few times. The rearrangement joins TRBV30 to TRBJ2-6, with D perhaps TRBD1 (6 bases). Trimming took 3 bases from V and 0 from J, leaving 9 bases between them. The CDR3 sequence is 15 residues long. Germline loops: CDR1 GTSNPN, CDR2 SVGIG (reference sequence). The DNA for the CDR3 is TGTGCCTGGAGCCTAGGGGGCTCTGGGGCCAACGTCCTGACTTTC. This encodes CAWSLGGSGANVLTF. The entire variable domain, with the rest obtained from reference TRBV30 and TRBJ2-6, is as follows: SQTIHQWPATLVQPVGSPLSLECTVEGTSNPNLYWYRQAAGRGLQLLFYSVGIGQISSEVPQNLSASRPQDRQFILSSKKLLLSDSGFYLCAWSLGGSGANVLTFGAGSRLTVL.

CDR3: CASSYRDWSTEAFF. For the CDR3, the DNA is TGTGCCAGCAGCTACAGGGATTGGAGCACTGAAGCTTTCTTT. This chain uses TRBV27 with TRBJ1-1, with D possibly TRBD1 on 6 matching bases. Trimming stripped 6 bases from V and 4 bases from J, with 15 bases between. This CDR3 has 14 residues. Germline values: CDR1 MNHEY, CDR2 SMNVEV (reference sequence).

This rearrangement joins TRBV5-1 to TRBJ2-3; TRBD2 matches at 14 bases. Germline loops: CDR1 SGHRS, CDR2 YFSETQ. V dropped 5 bases and J dropped 2; count of bases not matched to a gene: 4. The CDR3 is 16 residues long. CDR3 DNA sequence: TGCGCCAGCAGGTGGACTAGCGGGGGGTACACAGATACGCAGTATTTT. Protein product: CASRWTSGGYTDTQYF.

The chain employs TRBV7-8 and TRBJ1-4; 8 bases match TRBD1. Germline lookup yields CDR1 SGHVS and CDR2 FQNEAQ. This CDR3 region has 15 residues. V shed 2 bases and J 6 bases; nucleotides not matched to a gene: 5. CDR3 protein: CASSLLYRGDEKLFF. CDR3 sequence (DNA): TGTGCCAGCAGCTTACTATACAGGGGGGATGAAAAACTGTTTTTT.

This chain uses TRBV18 with TRBJ1-5; D gene ambiguous. CDR3 length: 15 amino acids. V gave up 5 bases and J gave up 3 bases, with 14 bases separating them. The germline V gene encodes CDR1 KGHSH and CDR2 LQKENI. CDR3 in amino acids: CASSADGRFNQPQHF. CDR3 sequence (DNA): TGTGCCAGCTCAGCCGATGGGCGGTTCAATCAGCCCCAGCATTTT.

The V gene is TRBV6-1, the J gene TRBJ1-2, with D uncertain. The CDR3 has 15 residues. With 7 bases removed from V and 4 bases from J, the gap between germline ends came to 19 bases. The germline V gene has CDR1 MNHNS and CDR2 SASEGT. The CDR3 DNA reads TGTGCCAGCACCCAGGCGGAGCATCCCGCCTATGGCTACACCTTC. Its translation: CASTQAEHPAYGYTF.

The genes are TRBV6-5 and TRBJ1-3, with a possible D match to TRBD1 (5 bases). The CDR3 is 13 amino acids. Germline V gives CDR1 MNHEY, CDR2 SVGAGI. V was clipped by 6 bases and J by 9 bases, with 15 bases between them. CDR3 sequence (DNA): TGTGCCAGCAGGACTCAGGGAAGTGGCACCATATATTTT. Amino acids: CASRTQGSGTIYF.

V and J are TRBV10-1 and TRBJ2-7; 7 nucleotides match TRBD2. CDR1 and CDR2 from the germline V gene are WNHNN and SYGVQD (reference sequence). There are 17 residues in the CDR3. The V segment lost 6 bases and the J segment 0 bases; nucleotides outside the gene matches: 14. CDR3 region: CASSRGGLAASSYEQYF. As DNA, the CDR3 is TGCGCCAGCAGCCGGGGAGGGCTAGCGGCTAGCTCCTACGAGCAGTACTTC.

The J gene is TRBJ2-3, the V gene TRBV6-4; 9 bases match TRBD2. J lost 1 base, V lost 8 bases, and 7 bases had no gene match. The length of the CDR3 is 15 residues. Germline V CDR1 and CDR2: MRHNA, SNTAGT. The CDR3 sequence: CASGEASGGTDTQYF. The CDR3 DNA is TGTGCCAGCGGGGAGGCTAGCGGGGGCACAGATACGCAGTATTTT.

The chain carries TRBV5-1 and TRBJ2-1, with 7 bases that match TRBD1. The CDR3 spans 15 residues. After removal of 3 bases from V and 7 bases from J, the junction contained 10 bases not matched to a gene. Germline lookup yields CDR1 SGHRS and CDR2 YFSETQ. The CDR3 region has the DNA TGCGCCAGCAGCTCGGGACAGATCGAAGTGAATGAGCAGTTCTTC. This translates into CASSSGQIEVNEQFF.

This clone was counted a single time. The genes are TRBV10-2 and TRBJ2-2; D gene ambiguous. CDR1 and CDR2 from the germline V gene are WSHSY and SAAADI. CDR3 length: 15 residues. The V and J ends lost 4 bases and 5 bases respectively, with 14 bases between them. The CDR3 spells CASSGIQLRTGELFF. The DNA for the CDR3 is TGCGCCAGCAGTGGCATTCAGTTGCGGACCGGGGAGCTGTTTTTT.

The J gene is TRBJ2-3, the V gene TRBV18; 12 bases agree with TRBD2. Germline CDR1 is KGHSH and CDR2 is LQKENI. The CDR3 contains 18 residues. V shed 0 bases and J 0 bases; nucleotides not matched to a gene: 4. As DNA, the CDR3 is TGTGCCAGCTCACCACCCCTAGCGGGGGGGCCGAGCACAGATACGCAGTATTTT. Translated, it gives CASSPPLAGGPSTDTQYF. Full variable domain (rest looked up from reference TRBV18 and TRBJ2-3): NAGVMQNPRHLVRRRGQEARLRCSPMKGHSHVYWYRQLPEEGLKFMVYLQKENIIDESGMPKERFSAEFPKEGPSILRIQQVVRGDSAAYFCASSPPLAGGPSTDTQYFGPGTRLTVL.

This clone has only a few counts. Other DNA sequences in the sample encode the same CDR3. This chain uses TRBV18 with TRBJ1-2; no clear D gene. Trimming shortened V by 0 bases and J by 4 bases, and 9 bases separated the two germline ends. The germline CDR1 and CDR2 sequences are KGHSH and LQKENI. The CDR3 length is 14 residues. The DNA of the CDR3 is TGTGCCAGCTCACCACCGACGGAGAGCTATGGCTACACCTTC. Its protein product is CASSPPTESYGYTF.

The rearrangement joins TRBV2 to TRBJ2-1, with TRBD2 identical over 7 bases. The CDR3 runs to 15 residues. V lost 5 bases and J lost 2; bases outside the gene matches: 6. Germline loops: CDR1 SNHLY, CDR2 FYNNEI. CDR3 nucleotides: TGTGCCAGCAGTCACTCGGGGGGTACCTACAATGAGCAGTTCTTC. As protein: CASSHSGGTYNEQFF.

This clone was detected a few times. CDR3 sequence (DNA): TGTGCCACCAGCAGAGATAAGGCGGGGGGGCCAGATACGCAGTATTTT. Translation gives CATSRDKAGGPDTQYF. This sequence joins TRBV15 and TRBJ2-3; 9 bases line up with TRBD2. The V gene's germline CDR1 is LNHNV and CDR2 YYDKDF (reference sequence). V was pared by 0 bases and J by 4 bases, with 5 bases of the junction left unmatched. CDR3 length equals 16 residues.

V is TRBV2 and J is TRBJ1-1; D ambiguous. The germline V gene encodes CDR1 SNHLY and CDR2 FYNNEI. The V end lost 7 bases, the J end lost 10 bases, and 22 bases lay between the germline ends. CDR3 size: 14 residues. CDR3 protein: CASTGETRGGGAFF. The CDR3 DNA reads as TGTGCCAGCACGGGAGAGACCCGGGGTGGAGGAGCTTTCTTT.

DNA of the CDR3: TGCGCCAGCAGCCGGGGACCGGCCGGTGGCTATGGCTACACCTTC. This sequence encodes CASSRGPAGGYGYTF. The rearrangement joins TRBV4-1 to TRBJ1-2; tentatively, D is TRBD1 (5 bases). Germline CDR1 reads MGHRA; CDR2 reads YSYEKL. The length of the CDR3 is 15 residues. Trimming took off 4 bases at V and 4 bases at J, with 16 bases between the two ends.

The table lists this clone with a count of one. The J gene is TRBJ2-6, the V gene TRBV15; D remains unclear. From germline, CDR1 is LNHNV and CDR2 YYDKDF (reference sequence). The CDR3 loop spans 15 amino acids. The V gene lost 4 bases and the J gene lost 1 base, with 8 bases spanning the gap. The CDR3 spells CATSKDVSGANVLTF. The DNA of the CDR3 is TGTGCCACCAGCAAAGACGTGTCTGGGGCCAACGTCCTGACTTTC.

This clone was seen a handful of times. V gene TRBV7-9 combines with J gene TRBJ2-5, with D possibly being TRBD2 (6 bases). CDR1 and CDR2 (germline): SEHNR, FQNEAQ (reference sequence). This CDR3 is 11 amino acids long. The V gene lost 11 bases and the J gene lost 4 bases, with 11 bases spanning the gap. Here the CDR3 DNA reads TGTGCCTTGTGGAGGGGAGAGACCCAGTACTTC. Translated, it gives CALWRGETQYF.

The count of this clone is one. The chain joins TRBV10-3 to TRBJ2-7, with 8 bases aligning to TRBD1. There are 14 residues in the CDR3. From germline, CDR1 is ENHRY and CDR2 SYGVKD. V lost 7 bases to trimming and J lost 4 bases; unmatched junction nucleotides: 9. CDR3 in amino acids: CAINPTGALYEQYF. The CDR3 DNA reads TGTGCCATCAACCCGACAGGGGCGTTGTACGAGCAGTACTTC.

The chain is built from TRBV27 and TRBJ2-2, with 8 bases fitting TRBD1. Germline-derived CDR1 and CDR2 are MNHEY and SMNVEV (reference sequence). V shed 6 bases and J 2 bases; nucleotides not matched to a gene: 8. This CDR3 is built from 16 residues. The CDR3 DNA sequence: TGTGCCAGCAGGGACTTCGACAGGGGAAACACCGGGGAGCTGTTTTTT. As protein: CASRDFDRGNTGELFF.